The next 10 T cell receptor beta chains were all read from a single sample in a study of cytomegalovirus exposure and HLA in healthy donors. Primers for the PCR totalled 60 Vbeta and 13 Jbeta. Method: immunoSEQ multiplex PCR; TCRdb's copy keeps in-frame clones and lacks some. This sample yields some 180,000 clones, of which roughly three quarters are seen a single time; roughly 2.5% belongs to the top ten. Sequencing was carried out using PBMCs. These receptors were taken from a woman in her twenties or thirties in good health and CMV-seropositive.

This CDR3 reads CASGPSGGYGYTF. In nucleotides, the CDR3 is TGTGCTAGTGGCCCCTCAGGGGGCTATGGCTACACCTTC. This sequence joins TRBV12-5 and TRBJ1-2, with 7 bases aligning to TRBD1. The CDR3 has 13 residues. Trimming took 6 bases from V and 4 from J; bases not matched to a gene: 5. Germline-derived CDR1 and CDR2 are LGHNT and FRNRAP.

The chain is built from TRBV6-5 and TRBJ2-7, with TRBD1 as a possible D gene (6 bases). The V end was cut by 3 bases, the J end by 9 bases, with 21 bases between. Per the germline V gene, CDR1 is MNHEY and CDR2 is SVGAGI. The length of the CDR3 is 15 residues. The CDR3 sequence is CASSYRGRTTTGQYF. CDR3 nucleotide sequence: TGTGCCAGCAGTTATCGGGGTCGCACTACGACAGGGCAGTACTTC.

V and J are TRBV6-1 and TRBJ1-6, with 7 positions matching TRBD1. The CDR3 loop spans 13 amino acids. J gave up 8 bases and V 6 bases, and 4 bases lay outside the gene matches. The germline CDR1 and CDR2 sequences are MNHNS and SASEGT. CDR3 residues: CASSDTGDSPLHF. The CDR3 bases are TGTGCCAGCAGCGATACAGGGGATTCACCCCTCCACTTT.

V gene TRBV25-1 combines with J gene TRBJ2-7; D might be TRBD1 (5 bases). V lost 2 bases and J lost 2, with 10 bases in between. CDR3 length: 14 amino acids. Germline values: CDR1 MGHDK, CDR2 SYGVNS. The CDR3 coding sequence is TGTGCCAGCAGTGAACTAGGGGCGACCTACGAGCAGTACTTC. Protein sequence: CASSELGATYEQYF.

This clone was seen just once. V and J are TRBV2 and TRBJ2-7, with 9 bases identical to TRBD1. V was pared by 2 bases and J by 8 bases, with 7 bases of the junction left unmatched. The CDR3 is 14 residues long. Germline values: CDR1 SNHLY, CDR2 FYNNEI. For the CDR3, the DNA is TGTGCCAGCAGTGAACTTACGGACAGGGGAAAGCAGTACTTC. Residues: CASSELTDRGKQYF.

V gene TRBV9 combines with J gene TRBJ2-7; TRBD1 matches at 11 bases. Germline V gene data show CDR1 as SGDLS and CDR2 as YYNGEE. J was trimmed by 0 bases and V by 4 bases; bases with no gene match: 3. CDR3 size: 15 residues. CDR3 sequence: CASSPGTGGSYEQYF. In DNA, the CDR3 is TGTGCCAGCAGCCCCGGGACAGGGGGCTCCTACGAGCAGTACTTC.

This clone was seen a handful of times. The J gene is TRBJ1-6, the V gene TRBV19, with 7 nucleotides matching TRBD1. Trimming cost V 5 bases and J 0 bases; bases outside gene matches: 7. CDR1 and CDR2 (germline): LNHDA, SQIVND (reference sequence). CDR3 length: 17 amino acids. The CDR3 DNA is TGTGCCAGTAGTCCGGTGGGACAGAGCTCCTATAATTCACCCCTCCACTTT. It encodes CASSPVGQSSYNSPLHF.

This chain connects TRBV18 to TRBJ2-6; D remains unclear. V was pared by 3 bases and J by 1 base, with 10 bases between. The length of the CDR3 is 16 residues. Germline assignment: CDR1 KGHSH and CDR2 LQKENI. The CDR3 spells CASSPPSRSGANVLTF. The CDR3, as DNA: TGTGCCAGCTCACCTCCGTCGCGGTCTGGGGCCAACGTCCTGACTTTC. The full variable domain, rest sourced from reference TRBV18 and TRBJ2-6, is NAGVMQNPRHLVRRRGQEARLRCSPMKGHSHVYWYRQLPEEGLKFMVYLQKENIIDESGMPKERFSAEFPKEGPSILRIQQVVRGDSAAYFCASSPPSRSGANVLTFGAGSRLTVL.

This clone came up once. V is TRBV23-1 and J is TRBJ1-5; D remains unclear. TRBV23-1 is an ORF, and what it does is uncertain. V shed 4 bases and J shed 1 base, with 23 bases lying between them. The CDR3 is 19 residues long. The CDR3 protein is CASSLRGPPCQVSNQPQHF. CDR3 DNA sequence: TGCGCCAGCAGTCTTCGCGGGCCGCCTTGCCAAGTAAGCAATCAGCCCCAGCATTTT.

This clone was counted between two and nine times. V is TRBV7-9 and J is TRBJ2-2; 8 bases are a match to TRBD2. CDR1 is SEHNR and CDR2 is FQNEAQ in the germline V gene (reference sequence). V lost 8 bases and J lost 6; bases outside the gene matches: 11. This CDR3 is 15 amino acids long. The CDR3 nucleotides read TGTGCCAGCCCGGGGGGGTCTGGCGGGTCCGGGGAGCTGTTTTTT. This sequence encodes CASPGGSGGSGELFF.